The T cell receptor beta chain under discussion was sequenced for a study of early T cells in non-severe SARS-CoV-2 infection. This clonotype was detected ten times or more. Trimming removed 3 bases at V and 4 bases at J, with 3 bases between. Germline CDR1 and CDR2: SNHLY and FYNNEI. The CDR3 runs to 12 residues. Unique molecular identifier tags were affixed to discrete cDNA molecules. TCRdb re-derived calls from the 5' RACE reads in MiXCR, one entry per CDR3 protein. The repertoire consists of approximately 97,000 distinct CDR3 sequences, with roughly 11% occurring once and the leading ten covering roughly 4.5%.

The sequencing used whole blood, collected at baseline. V usage is TRBV2 and J usage is TRBJ2-2; D is uncertain. The sequence was obtained from an adult who was a healthcare worker with PCR-confirmed SARS-CoV-2 infection or an uninfected control (not recorded which). The CDR3 coding sequence is TGTGCCAGCAGTGAGCTCACCGGGGAGCTGTTTTTT. Translation: CASSELTGELFF.